These 25 T cell receptor beta chains were sequenced from one sample in a study of blood T cell repertoires in COVID-19. This table comes from immunoSEQ multiplex PCR, and its TCRdb copy is limited to in-frame clones, with some not included. The profile covers 150,000 to 200,000 clones, with around 90% appearing a single time and 5% to 6% taken by the ten largest. The sequencing input was peripheral blood. These TCRs come from a human donor in a cohort sampled during active COVID-19.

The chain joins TRBV7-2 to TRBJ1-4; D remains ambiguous. This CDR3 comprises 17 residues. The germline V gene has CDR1 SGHTA and CDR2 FQGNSA. Deletions cut 0 bases from V and 3 bases from J, with 14 bases between. CDR3 sequence: CASSLALQAGANEKLFF. The CDR3 bases are TGTGCCAGCAGCTTAGCGCTCCAGGCCGGGGCTAATGAAAAACTGTTTTTT.

The gene calls are TRBV5-4 and TRBJ2-7; 7 positions match TRBD1. V lost 0 bases to trimming and J lost 2 bases; unmatched junction nucleotides: 2. The CDR3 totals 14 residues. CDR1 is SGHNT, CDR2 YYREEE, per germline (reference sequence). The CDR3 region is CASSLVGQTYEQYF. The CDR3 DNA reads as TGTGCCAGCAGCTTGGTGGGACAGACCTACGAGCAGTACTTC. The full variable domain, with the rest looked up from reference TRBV5-4 and TRBJ2-7, is ETGVTQSPTHLIKTRGQQVTLRCSSQSGHNTVSWYQQALGQGPQFIFQYYREEENGRGNFPPRFSGLQFPNYSSELNVNALELDDSALYLCASSLVGQTYEQYFGPGTRLTVT.

Points on this clone: This CDR3 is also generated by other DNA sequences in the sample. In DNA, the CDR3 is TGTGCCAGCAGTGGCGGACTAGCAGTAAACACCGGGGAGCTGTTTTTT. Amino acids: CASSGGLAVNTGELFF. V usage is TRBV28 and J usage is TRBJ2-2, with 8 bases that match TRBD2. Trimming removed 5 bases from V and 2 bases from J; junction bases left unmatched: 7. The germline CDR1 and CDR2 sequences are MDHEN and SYDVKM. The CDR3 covers 16 residues.

This rearrangement joins TRBV27 to TRBJ2-7; 10 bases are a match to TRBD2. The germline CDR1 and CDR2 sequences are MNHEY and SMNVEV (reference sequence). The CDR3 extends over 15 amino acids. V lost 5 bases, J lost 1 base, and 5 bases stayed unmatched. The CDR3 sequence: CASSPIAGGSYEQYF. CDR3 bases: TGTGCCAGCAGTCCGATAGCGGGGGGTTCCTACGAGCAGTACTTC.

This rearrangement joins TRBV19 to TRBJ1-1; D might be TRBD1 (5 bases). The V end lost 5 bases, the J end lost 0 bases, and 16 bases lay between the germline ends. The germline gives CDR1 LNHDA, CDR2 SQIVND (reference sequence). The CDR3 covers 16 residues. The CDR3 DNA sequence: TGTGCCAGTAGTCCCATAGACAGTCCAATGAACACTGAAGCTTTCTTT. Translating gives CASSPIDSPMNTEAFF. Filled out from reference TRBV19 and TRBJ1-1, the complete variable domain reads DGGITQSPKYLFRKEGQNVTLSCEQNLNHDAMYWYRQDPGQGLRLIYYSQIVNDFQKGDIAEGYSVSREKKESFPLTVTSAQKNPTAFYLCASSPIDSPMNTEAFFGQGTRLTVV.

This clone was recorded once. This chain joins TRBV28 and TRBJ2-2, with TRBD2 matching 12 bases. Germline trimming cut 5 bases from V and 5 bases from J; bases unmatched to any gene: 6. CDR3 length: 16 residues. CDR1 and CDR2 (germline): MDHEN, SYDVKM. The DNA for the CDR3 is TGTGCCAGCAGTCTAGCGGGAGGGCCCGAAACCGGGGAGCTGTTTTTT. This translates into CASSLAGGPETGELFF.

The chain carries TRBV7-9 and TRBJ2-2; TRBD2 aligns across 8 bases. V dropped 5 bases and J dropped 3; count of bases not matched to a gene: 8. Germline loops: CDR1 SEHNR, CDR2 FQNEAQ (reference sequence). CDR3 length: 16 residues. CDR3: CASSPSPAGDTGELFF. The CDR3 coding sequence is TGTGCCAGCAGCCCAAGCCCAGCGGGGGACACCGGGGAGCTGTTTTTT.

The chain joins TRBV10-3 to TRBJ1-2, with a weak D call TRBD1 (5 bases). V was cut by 3 bases and J by 3 bases, with 8 bases left in between. Germline loops: CDR1 ENHRY, CDR2 SYGVKD. This CDR3 has 13 residues. CDR3 sequence (DNA): TGTGCCATCAGTGAAAAGGGGTACTATGGCTACACCTTC. This translates into CAISEKGYYGYTF.

CDR3 sequence: CAISSAQGNQPQHF. DNA for the CDR3: TGTGCCATCAGTTCTGCGCAGGGCAATCAGCCCCAGCATTTT. The chain carries TRBV10-3 and TRBJ1-5, with unresolved D. Trimming stripped 5 bases from V and 2 bases from J, with 10 bases between. The CDR3 is 14 residues long. Germline loops: CDR1 ENHRY, CDR2 SYGVKD.

V gene TRBV11-2 combines with J gene TRBJ2-7, with 10 bases matching TRBD1. CDR3 length: 14 amino acids. Germline assignment: CDR1 SGHAT and CDR2 FQNNGV. With V trimmed by 5 bases and J by 5 bases, 6 bases remained unmatched. CDR3 in DNA: TGTGCCAGCAGCCGAAGGACAGGGGGGAACGAGCAGTACTTC. This codes for CASSRRTGGNEQYF.

This chain joins TRBV23-1 and TRBJ1-1, with a tentative D call TRBD1 (6 bases). TRBV23-1 is treated as an ORF (open reading frame) with a function not yet certain. This CDR3 spans 11 amino acids. V was shortened by 2 bases and J by 10 bases, with 8 bases between the two germline ends. The CDR3 loop is CASSQVGGAFF. CDR3 DNA: TGCGCCAGCAGTCAAGTAGGGGGAGCTTTCTTT.

The gene calls are TRBV6-6 and TRBJ2-2, with D perhaps assigned TRBD1 or TRBD2 (6 bases each). CDR3 length equals 15 residues. V lost 5 bases and J lost 6, with 16 bases in between. CDR1 MNHNY and CDR2 SVGAGI come from the germline V gene (reference sequence). CDR3 sequence (DNA): TGTGCCAGCAGTCGGGGGCAGGGTAGGGCCGGGGAGCTGTTTTTT. This encodes CASSRGQGRAGELFF.

The chain couples TRBV30 to TRBJ1-5; possibly TRBD1 for D (5 bases). The germline CDR1 and CDR2 sequences are GTSNPN and SVGIG (reference sequence). Deletions cut 5 bases from V and 7 bases from J, with 18 bases between. This CDR3 comprises 14 residues. The CDR3 here is CAWAQGGNSQPQHF. The DNA of the CDR3 is TGTGCCTGGGCGCAGGGAGGCAATTCGCAGCCCCAGCATTTT.

The rearrangement joins TRBV4-1 to TRBJ2-6, with 8 bases identical to TRBD1. The CDR3 totals 18 residues. Germline CDR1 MGHRA, CDR2 YSYEKL. J was trimmed by 2 bases and V by 4 bases; bases with no gene match: 10. CDR3 DNA sequence: TGCGCCAGCAGCCTGTCGGACAGGGAGTACGCTGGGGCCAACGTCCTGACTTTC. As protein: CASSLSDREYAGANVLTF.

This chain uses TRBV24-1 with TRBJ2-1, with TRBD1 identical over 8 bases. Germline lookup yields CDR1 KGHDR and CDR2 SFDVKD. The V gene end was trimmed by 6 bases and the J gene end by 7 bases; junction bases not matched to a gene: 7. The length of the CDR3 is 14 residues. The CDR3 sequence is CATSRQGRQNEQFF. Here the CDR3 DNA reads TGTGCCACCAGTCGACAGGGGCGCCAAAATGAGCAGTTCTTC.

The gene calls are TRBV28 and TRBJ1-2, with 8 bases aligning to TRBD1. There are 15 residues in the CDR3. V lost 6 bases, J lost 8 bases, and 14 bases stayed unmatched. Germline V gene lookup returns CDR1 MDHEN and CDR2 SYDVKM. The CDR3 DNA reads TGTGCCAGCAGGGGTGGGACAGGAGGATGGTTGGGCTACACCTTC. This encodes CASRGGTGGWLGYTF.

The gene calls are TRBV29-1 and TRBJ1-2; 7 nucleotides agree with TRBD1. The trim removed 0 bases at V and 4 bases at J, leaving 8 bases unmatched. The germline CDR1 and CDR2 sequences are SQVTM and ANQGSEA. CDR3 length: 15 amino acids. The CDR3 here is CSVEDSKGQSYGYTF. The CDR3 DNA reads as TGCAGCGTTGAAGATAGTAAGGGACAGAGCTATGGCTACACCTTC.

The table lists this clone with a few counts. This rearrangement joins TRBV6-5 to TRBJ2-7; 13 bases map to TRBD2. CDR1 and CDR2 from the germline V gene are MNHEY and SVGAGI. The CDR3 has 14 residues. V was pared by 5 bases and J by 7 bases, with 5 bases of the junction left unmatched. CDR3 region: CASSQLAGGREQYF. CDR3 coding DNA: TGTGCCAGCAGTCAACTAGCGGGGGGGCGGGAGCAGTACTTC.

The chain links TRBV6-1 to TRBJ2-3; D perhaps matches TRBD1 (6 bases). Trimming took off 0 bases at V and 1 base at J, with 8 bases between the two ends. Germline V gene data show CDR1 as MNHNS and CDR2 as SASEGT. This CDR3 comprises 15 residues. This CDR3 reads CASSEAEGGTDTQYF. CDR3 DNA sequence: TGTGCCAGCAGTGAAGCCGAGGGGGGCACAGATACGCAGTATTTT.

The rearrangement links TRBV6-5 to TRBJ2-7; 11 nucleotides align to TRBD2. V lost 5 bases to trimming and J lost 3 bases; unmatched junction nucleotides: 6. The CDR3 totals 15 residues. Germline V CDR1 and CDR2: MNHEY, SVGAGI. The CDR3 protein is CASSTTSGAHYEQYF. CDR3 sequence (DNA): TGTGCCAGCAGTACGACTAGCGGGGCCCACTACGAGCAGTACTTC.

This rearrangement joins TRBV7-2 to TRBJ2-1; perhaps TRBD2 as D (6 bases). The CDR3 is made up of 15 amino acids. Trimming pared 4 bases from V and 6 bases from J, leaving 16 bases between. CDR1 is SGHTA and CDR2 is FQGNSA in the germline V gene. The DNA for the CDR3 is TGTGCCAGCAGCTCCCGGGACTCGGTGTTCAATGAGCAGTTCTTC. Encoded protein: CASSSRDSVFNEQFF.

The V call is TRBV6-5, the J call TRBJ1-1, with 9 nucleotides matching TRBD1. V shed 6 bases, J shed 2 bases, and the junction held 7 bases outside the gene matches. This CDR3 is built from 15 residues. Germline V gene lookup returns CDR1 MNHEY and CDR2 SVGAGI. The CDR3 region is CASRPPGQGNTEAFF. As DNA, the CDR3 is TGTGCCAGCAGACCCCCGGGACAGGGTAACACTGAAGCTTTCTTT.

This chain joins TRBV19 and TRBJ1-5; 8 bases are a match to TRBD1. The CDR3 covers 16 residues. Per the germline V gene, CDR1 is LNHDA and CDR2 is SQIVND (reference sequence). With 2 bases clipped from V and 6 bases from J, the junction kept 9 bases outside the gene matches. The CDR3 sequence is CASSIRLSDRGQPQHF. CDR3 in DNA: TGTGCCAGTAGTATAAGATTGAGCGACAGGGGTCAGCCCCAGCATTTT.

The chain couples TRBV25-1 to TRBJ2-6; D gene unclear. Trimming removed 3 bases from V and 0 bases from J, with 15 bases in between. Germline CDR1 and CDR2: MGHDK and SYGVNS. The CDR3 spans 18 residues. The CDR3 DNA reads TGTGCCAGCAGTGATCCCGTCAGAGACTTCTCTGGGGCCAACGTCCTGACTTTC. Protein sequence: CASSDPVRDFSGANVLTF.

The gene calls are TRBV6-6 and TRBJ2-1; 8 nucleotides line up with TRBD2. This CDR3 is built from 16 residues. V shed 5 bases, J shed 5 bases, and the junction held 11 bases outside the gene matches. Germline CDR1 MNHNY, CDR2 SVGAGI (reference sequence). The CDR3 loop is CASSTHGRGGHNEQFF. DNA for the CDR3: TGTGCCAGCAGTACCCACGGGAGGGGCGGCCACAATGAGCAGTTCTTC.